The source of this TCR beta chain is a study of shared clonotypes between healthy human individuals. Clones were sequenced by immunoSEQ multiplex PCR, and TCRdb holds only the in-frame ones, with some missing. In the table there are a few hundred thousand clones, more than 75% of which are singletons. The CDR3 is made up of 16 amino acids. Germline V CDR1 and CDR2: PRHDT, FYEKMQ (reference sequence). Trimming removed 5 bases at V and 0 bases at J, with 16 bases between. Details on this clone: The antigen is unknown.

General study findings and limits: Clonotype sharing across four donors was observed for 5% to 6.5% of naive CD4 clonotypes.

Sequencing was performed on memory CD8+ T cells sorted from blood. Subset given: CD45RO+ cells pooled with CCR7-negative TemRA cells. This TCR was recovered from a man aged 18 to 30 in good health. The chain combines TRBV13 with TRBJ2-5; possible D gene TRBD1, 6 bases. CDR3 bases: TGTGCCAGCAGCGCCACGGACAGAAAAGACCAAGAGACCCAGTACTTC. This translates into CASSATDRKDQETQYF.